This is a list of T cell receptor beta chains from one sample in a study of cytomegalovirus exposure and HLA in healthy donors. Clones were sequenced by immunoSEQ multiplex PCR, and TCRdb holds only the in-frame ones, with some missing. The repertoire includes 200,000 to 300,000 clones, 90% of them detected once, and around 3.1% sits in the top ten. Sequenced: PBMCs. Receptors originate from a woman aged 25 to 39 in good health and CMV-seronegative. The CDR3 runs from the conserved cysteine through the conserved F or W. Each record gives: CDR3 protein, CDR3 DNA, D gene, clone size, J gene, V gene. D genes are given only for firm matches. For some rows the clone size is stated as once, few or many, or as a class when expanded; others skip it.

CASSSARTRTYEQYF | TGTGCCAGCAGCTCGGCCCGGACCCGTACCTACGAGCAGTACTTC | - | - | TRBJ2-7 | TRBV6-5
CASSLPLDRAGAFF | TGTGCCAGCAGTTTACCGCTGGACAGGGCTGGCGCTTTCTTT | TRBD1 | - | TRBJ1-1 | TRBV28
CASSPGKFVLTF | TGTGCCAGCAGTCCCGGGAAATTCGTCCTGACTTTC | - | - | TRBJ2-6 | TRBV27
CASSSHTDTQYF | TGTGCCAGTTCTAGCCACACAGATACGCAGTATTTT | - | - | TRBJ2-3 | TRBV9
CASSQPRPFRF | TGCGCCAGCAGCCAACCCCGGCCTTTTCGATTC | - | - | TRBJ2-7 | TRBV4-3
CASSESVAGGTYEQYF | TGCGCCAGCAGCGAGTCGGTAGCGGGAGGAACCTACGAGCAGTACTTC | TRBD2 | - | TRBJ2-7 | TRBV10-2
CASIVGSWQFF | TGTGCCAGCATCGTCGGGAGTTGGCAGTTCTTC | - | - | TRBJ2-1 | TRBV28
CASSLGAGAQETQYF | TGTGCCAGCAGCTTAGGGGCGGGGGCACAGGAGACCCAGTACTTC | - | - | TRBJ2-5 | TRBV7-6
CASSHGGGYEQYF | TGCGCCAGCAGCCATGGGGGAGGTTACGAGCAGTACTTC | - | - | TRBJ2-7 | TRBV4-3
CAWSVGGTFYEQFF | TGTGCCTGGAGTGTAGGCGGGACGTTCTATGAGCAGTTCTTC | - | - | TRBJ2-1 | TRBV30
CASSFAGTGETQYF | TGTGCCAGCAGTTTCGCGGGTACTGGGGAGACCCAGTACTTC | - | - | TRBJ2-5 | TRBV27
CASSGGGQGQEKLFF | TGTGCCAGCAGCGGTGGGGGACAGGGGCAAGAAAAACTGTTTTTT | TRBD1 | - | TRBJ1-4 | TRBV7-6
CASSHTGELFF | TGTGCCAGCAGCCACACCGGGGAGCTGTTTTTT | - | few | TRBJ2-2 | TRBV14
CAIEHRDSPREQYF | TGTGCCATTGAACACCGGGACTCTCCTAGGGAGCAGTACTTC | - | - | TRBJ2-7 | TRBV2
CASSFDGYTF | TGTGCCAGCAGCTTCGATGGCTACACCTTC | - | - | TRBJ1-2 | TRBV7-9
CASREVAKNIQYF | TGTGCCAGCAGAGAAGTAGCCAAAAACATTCAGTACTTC | - | once | TRBJ2-4 | TRBV27
CASSLPRDRDEKLFF | TGTGCCAGCAGCCTCCCGCGAGACAGGGACGAAAAACTGTTTTTT | TRBD1 | once | TRBJ1-4 | TRBV5-6
CASSVSWDVSTYEQYF | TGTGCCAGCAGCGTGAGTTGGGACGTTAGCACCTACGAGCAGTACTTC | - | - | TRBJ2-7 | TRBV9
CASRSNSYEQYF | TGTGCCAGCAGATCCAACAGCTACGAGCAGTACTTC | - | - | TRBJ2-7 | TRBV7-2
CSAGSGNTIYF | TGCAGTGCAGGGTCAGGAAACACCATATATTTT | - | - | TRBJ1-3 | TRBV20-1
CASRAGAPTDTQYF | TGTGCCAGCAGGGCGGGAGCGCCTACAGATACGCAGTATTTT | TRBD2 | - | TRBJ2-3 | TRBV6-5
CASSYTHTDTQYF | TGTGCCAGCAGTTATACACACACAGATACGCAGTATTTT | - | - | TRBJ2-3 | TRBV6-5
CASSFGTAYGETQYF | TGTGCCAGCAGCTTCGGGACAGCGTATGGGGAGACCCAGTACTTC | TRBD1 | - | TRBJ2-5 | TRBV7-8
CASSHLLADTQYF | TGTGCCAGCAGCCACCTACTAGCAGATACGCAGTATTTT | - | - | TRBJ2-3 | TRBV7-2
CASSEAEGTNEKLFF | TGTGCCAGCAGTGAAGCGGAGGGAACTAATGAAAAACTGTTTTTT | - | few | TRBJ1-4 | TRBV6-1
CASSLVTGFSGYTF | TGTGCCAGCAGTTTAGTTACAGGGTTTAGTGGCTACACCTTC | - | few | TRBJ1-2 | TRBV28
CASSSSLGTRGKNEQFF | TGTGCCAGCAGTTCATCACTCGGGACTAGAGGGAAAAATGAGCAGTTCTTC | TRBD2 | once | TRBJ2-1 | TRBV27
CSVDGSGTETQYF | TGCAGCGTTGATGGTAGCGGGACTGAGACCCAGTACTTC | TRBD2 | - | TRBJ2-5 | TRBV29-1
CASSSRTGSYEQYF | TGTGCCAGCAGCTCTCGGACCGGTTCCTACGAGCAGTACTTC | - | - | TRBJ2-7 | TRBV5-4
CASSQAAGPYQPQHF | TGCGCCAGCAGCCAAGCCGCAGGGCCATATCAGCCCCAGCATTTT | - | - | TRBJ1-5 | TRBV4-1
CASRDSGYEQYF | TGTGCCAGCAGAGATAGTGGGTACGAGCAGTACTTC | - | - | TRBJ2-7 | TRBV28
CASSLDRWTPSHSYEQYF | TGTGCCAGCAGCTTAGATCGGTGGACTCCGTCCCACTCCTACGAGCAGTACTTC | - | - | TRBJ2-7 | TRBV11-2
CASSFGSGSSYEQYF | TGTGCCAGCAGTTTCGGTAGCGGAAGCTCCTACGAGCAGTACTTC | - | - | TRBJ2-7 | TRBV28